A single sample is the source of the 8 T cell receptor beta chains below, sequenced in a study of blood T cell repertoires in COVID-19. Clones were read by immunoSEQ multiplex PCR, and TCRdb kept only the in-frame ones, dropping some. The sample comprises hundreds of thousands of clones, 86% of which are singletons, and less than 2.5% rests with the top ten. Sequenced material: peripheral blood. Receptors were obtained from a woman between 25 and 40 years old who had recovered from COVID-19.

The chain uses TRBV6-5 and TRBJ2-5; D perhaps matches TRBD2 (5 bases). The CDR3 runs 12 residues. V was shortened by 8 bases and J by 2 bases, with 9 bases between the two germline ends. Looked up from germline, CDR1 is MNHEY and CDR2 is SVGAGI. The CDR3: CASGRDQETQYF. Written as DNA, the CDR3 is TGTGCCAGCGGACGGGATCAAGAGACCCAGTACTTC.

The chain carries TRBV28 and TRBJ1-6; D is unresolved. The germline V and J ends were trimmed by 5 bases and 6 bases, with 17 bases remaining between them. The CDR3 runs 16 residues. Germline CDR1 and CDR2: MDHEN and SYDVKM. The CDR3 nucleotides read TGTGCCAGCAGTCCTCCCGCGGGGAAGGGTAATTCACCCCTCCACTTT. Its protein product is CASSPPAGKGNSPLHF. Looking up the rest from reference TRBV28 and TRBJ1-6 gives the full variable domain: DVKVTQSSRYLVKRTGEKVFLECVQDMDHENMFWYRQDPGLGLRLIYFSYDVKMKEKGDIPEGYSVSREKKERFSLILESASTNQTSMYLCASSPPAGKGNSPLHFGNGTRLTVT.

The chain joins TRBV6-5 to TRBJ1-5; D possibly corresponds to TRBD1 (6 bases). CDR3 size: 14 residues. Per the germline V gene, CDR1 is MNHEY and CDR2 is SVGAGI. V lost 4 bases to trimming and J lost 5 bases, with 12 bases between them. In DNA form, the CDR3 reads TGTGCCAGCAGTTTAGGACAGTTTGATCAGCCCCAGCATTTT. Its protein is CASSLGQFDQPQHF.

The gene calls are TRBV5-4 and TRBJ1-2; TRBD1 matches 7 bases. Trimming at V came to 4 bases and at J to 0 bases, leaving 9 bases not matched to a gene. The CDR3 has 16 residues. Germline V CDR1 and CDR2: SGHNT, YYREEE (reference sequence). The CDR3 coding sequence is TGTGCCAGCAGCCCCCAGGGACAGCTACCTAACTATGGCTACACCTTC. Protein product: CASSPQGQLPNYGYTF.

The gene calls are TRBV7-2 and TRBJ2-1; 8 bases align to TRBD2. J was trimmed by 5 bases and V by 2 bases; bases with no gene match: 5. This CDR3 comprises 15 residues. Germline V gives CDR1 SGHTA, CDR2 FQGNSA. The CDR3 is CASSLNAGGDNEQFF. The CDR3 DNA sequence: TGTGCCAGCAGCTTAAACGCGGGGGGTGACAATGAGCAGTTCTTC.

The chain uses TRBV5-4 and TRBJ1-6; 7 bases are shared with TRBD1. V dropped 4 bases and J dropped 6; count of bases not matched to a gene: 4. Germline V gene lookup returns CDR1 SGHNT and CDR2 YYREEE (reference sequence). CDR3 length: 14 residues. CDR3 DNA sequence: TGTGCCAGCAGCCCGGGACAGAGTAATTCACCCCTCCACTTT. As protein: CASSPGQSNSPLHF.

This chain uses TRBV7-9 with TRBJ2-6, with 7 bases that match TRBD1. Looked up from germline, CDR1 is SEHNR and CDR2 is FQNEAQ (reference sequence). The V gene end was trimmed by 2 bases and the J gene end by 0 bases; junction bases not matched to a gene: 7. This CDR3 is built from 18 residues. DNA of the CDR3: TGTGCCAGCAGCTTACCGGGACAGCGCAACTCTGGGGCCAACGTCCTGACTTTC. Translating it yields CASSLPGQRNSGANVLTF.

The chain carries TRBV7-3 and TRBJ2-1; D gene ambiguous. CDR1 and CDR2 (germline): SGHTA, FQGTGA. This CDR3 is 17 amino acids long. Trimming left V 2 bases short and J 0 bases short, with 14 bases between. The CDR3 DNA reads as TGTGCCAGCAGCTTACGAAGAGACCGAGGCTCCTACAATGAGCAGTTCTTC. It yields the protein CASSLRRDRGSYNEQFF.